These T cell receptor beta chains were read from a single sample in a study of blood T cell repertoires in COVID-19. Here immunoSEQ multiplex PCR was the method, and the copy in TCRdb shows in-frame clones only, minus some. In the table there are around 280,000 clones, about nine tenths of which are singletons. Sequenced: PBMCs or T cells enriched from blood (not recorded which). These receptors all come from a woman aged 40 to 50 who had recovered from COVID-19. CDR3s include the opening cysteine and the closing phenylalanine or tryptophan. D genes are given only for firm matches. A clone size is listed for some rows: how often the clone was seen (once, few, many), or a class if it is expanded.

clone_size	d_call	j_call	v_call	cdr3_nt	cdr3_aa
once	.	TRBJ1-2	TRBV5-1	TGCGCCAGCAGCTCACATGTGGCTTATGGCTACACCTTC	CASSSHVAYGYTF
.	.	TRBJ1-2	TRBV9	TGTGCCAGCAGCCCGTTTCCGGGGAGGGATTCTGGCTACACCTTC	CASSPFPGRDSGYTF
.	TRBD1	TRBJ1-5	TRBV7-2	TGTGCCAGCAGCTCCCTCCCCCAGGGGGCCGGACAGCCCCAGCATTTT	CASSSLPQGAGQPQHF
.	TRBD1	TRBJ1-4	TRBV7-8	TGTGCCAGCAGCCGAATCGGACAGGGCCGAGTAAAAAAACTGTTTTTT	CASSRIGQGRVKKLFF
.	TRBD2	TRBJ2-7	TRBV4-3	TGCGCCAGCAGCCAGGGGACTAGCGGAACCTACGAGCAGTACTTC	CASSQGTSGTYEQYF
once	.	TRBJ1-2	TRBV5-6	TGTGCCAGCACCGTACGACGTGGGCAAAGCTACACCTTC	CASTVRRGQSYTF
.	TRBD1	TRBJ1-2	TRBV6-5	TGTGCCAGCTGGACAGGGACATACTATGGCTACACCTTC	CASWTGTYYGYTF
.	.	TRBJ1-4	TRBV15	TGTGCCACCAGCAGGCCTGGGAGCCTTAATGAAAAACTGTTTTTT	CATSRPGSLNEKLFF
.	TRBD2	TRBJ2-1	TRBV5-1	TGCGCCAGCAGCGTAGGGACTAGCGGTAACAATGAGCAGTTCTTC	CASSVGTSGNNEQFF
.	.	TRBJ2-6	TRBV30	TGTGCCTGGAGTTCGTCTGGGGCCAACGTCCTGACTTTC	CAWSSSGANVLTF
.	TRBD1	TRBJ1-5	TRBV7-9	TGTGCCAGCAGCAAAGGACAGGGCGAGCAGCCCCAGCATTTT	CASSKGQGEQPQHF
.	TRBD2	TRBJ2-2	TRBV2	TGTGCCAGCAGTCCCATACCCGGGACTAGTACCGGGGAGCTGTTTTTT	CASSPIPGTSTGELFF
.	.	TRBJ2-1	TRBV7-9	TGTGCCAGCAGCTTTATACAGTTTAATGAGCAGTTCTTC	CASSFIQFNEQFF
.	.	TRBJ1-2	TRBV19	TGTGCCAGTAGTGAACAGGGTTCCTATGGCTACACCTTC	CASSEQGSYGYTF
few	.	TRBJ1-1	TRBV5-1	TGCGCCAGCAGCCCGACTGGGAGGTTTGGGAACACTGAAGCTTTCTTT	CASSPTGRFGNTEAFF
.	TRBD1	TRBJ1-3	TRBV18	TGTGCCAGCTCACCATCAGGGGGATACTCTGGAAACACCATATATTTT	CASSPSGGYSGNTIYF
.	TRBD1	TRBJ2-7	TRBV28	TGTGCCAGCAGGGAACCTCAGGGGACAGGGGCCACCTACGAGCAGTACTTC	CASREPQGTGATYEQYF
.	TRBD1	TRBJ2-7	TRBV2	TGTGCCAGCAGTGAAAGGGCGACAGGGGCCGAGCAGTACTTC	CASSERATGAEQYF
.	.	TRBJ2-7	TRBV23-1	TGCGCCAGCAGTCATTATCGTTGGAGGGTACAGGAGCAGTACTTC	CASSHYRWRVQEQYF
.	TRBD1	TRBJ1-2	TRBV19	TGTGCCAGTAGTGTTGCCGGGACAGTAAACTATGGCTACACCTTC	CASSVAGTVNYGYTF
.	TRBD2	TRBJ2-2	TRBV24-1	TGTGCCACCAGTTCTAGCGGGGGATACACCGGGGAGCTGTTTTTT	CATSSSGGYTGELFF
.	TRBD2	TRBJ2-3	TRBV7-9	TGTGCCAGCAGCCCAGCGGCGGGGGGGAGCACAGATACGCAGTATTTT	CASSPAAGGSTDTQYF
.	TRBD2	TRBJ2-5	TRBV3-1/TRBV3-2	TGTGCCAGCAGCCCAGGGACTAGCGCGCCGCAGTACTTC	CASSPGTSAPQYF
.	.	TRBJ2-7	TRBV11-2	TGTGCCAGCAGCCCCCGAGGGGGTCGTCCGACCTACGAGCAGTACTTC	CASSPRGGRPTYEQYF
.	.	TRBJ2-7	TRBV5-1	TGCGCCAGCAGCTCCAGCTACGAGCAGTACTTC	CASSSSYEQYF
once	TRBD2	TRBJ2-1	TRBV2	TGTGCCAGCAGACTTCCTGGCGGGGGGGCCAATGAGCAGTTCTTC	CASRLPGGGANEQFF
.	.	TRBJ1-1	TRBV9	TGTGCCAGCAGCGCTGGGGCGACAGGCCCGAACACTGAAGCTTTCTTT	CASSAGATGPNTEAFF
many	TRBD1	TRBJ1-1	TRBV6-5	TGTGCCAGCAGCATTGTACAGGGGGCTGAAGCTTTCTTT	CASSIVQGAEAFF
.	TRBD2	TRBJ2-1	TRBV7-3	TGTGCCAGCAGCGAAGTACCGGGACTAGCGGGGGGAAGCTCCTACAATGAGCAGTTCTTC	CASSEVPGLAGGSSYNEQFF
.	TRBD1	TRBJ2-1	TRBV6-6	TGTGCCAGCAGTCAGACAGGGGTCGGTGAGCAGTTCTTC	CASSQTGVGEQFF
.	TRBD2	TRBJ2-2	TRBV11-3	TGTGCCAGCAGCTTAGACTCGTATGAGCGGGGGGGAACCGGGGAGCTGTTTTTT	CASSLDSYERGGTGELFF
few	TRBD1	TRBJ1-6	TRBV5-6	TGTGCCAGCAGCTTATACAGGGGGAAGGGTTCACCCCTCCACTTT	CASSLYRGKGSPLHF
.	.	TRBJ2-7	TRBV4-3	TGCGCCAGCAGCCCGTACCGGAGCTACGAGCAGTACTTC	CASSPYRSYEQYF
.	.	TRBJ1-1	TRBV12-3/TRBV12-4	TGTGCCAGCGGGTGGAGGGGGAACACTGAAGCTTTCTTT	CASGWRGNTEAFF
.	.	TRBJ2-7	TRBV3-1/TRBV3-2	TGTGCCAGCAGCCAAAATTTCTGGGGGGGCAACGAGCAGTACTTC	CASSQNFWGGNEQYF
.	TRBD1	TRBJ2-3	TRBV7-2	TGTGCCAGCAGCTTAGGAGGGGGCGTTTTTGGAGATACGCAGTATTTT	CASSLGGGVFGDTQYF
.	.	TRBJ2-2	TRBV29-1	TGCAGCGTTGGCGACAGGAACACCGGGGAGCTGTTTTTT	CSVGDRNTGELFF
.	.	TRBJ2-7	TRBV21-1	TGTGCCAGCAGCAAAGAATTTAGGGGACTATCCACCTACGAGCAGTACTTC	CASSKEFRGLSTYEQYF
.	.	TRBJ2-5	TRBV5-4	TGTGCCAGCAGCTTGGCCACGAATAGCCGAGAGACCCAGTACTTC	CASSLATNSRETQYF
.	TRBD1	TRBJ2-7	TRBV7-2	TGTGCCAGCAGCTTAGAAGCTATTGGGACAGTTAGCTCCTACGAGCAGTACTTC	CASSLEAIGTVSSYEQYF
.	TRBD1	TRBJ2-5	TRBV10-3	TGTGCCATCAGTGAGTCGACAAGGGACAGGGCATGGTGGGGGCTTCAAGAGACCCAGTACTTC	CAISESTRDRAWWGLQETQYF
.	.	TRBJ2-5	TRBV5-1	TGCGCCAGCAGCTTTTCTAGCGCAGGGGGGGAGACCCAGTACTTC	CASSFSSAGGETQYF
.	TRBD1	TRBJ1-4	TRBV29-1	TGCAGCGTTAGGGACAGGGAACCGTCTAATGAAAAACTGTTTTTT	CSVRDREPSNEKLFF
.	TRBD1	TRBJ1-4	TRBV7-9	TGTGCCAGCAGCTCACCGGGACAGAGAAATGAAAAACTGTTTTTT	CASSSPGQRNEKLFF
.	.	TRBJ2-7	TRBV4-1	TGCGCCAGCAGCCTAACAGGGAGTCCCTACGAGCAGTACTTC	CASSLTGSPYEQYF
once	.	TRBJ2-7	TRBV6-5	TGTGCCAGCGTGGACTACCCCTACGAGCAGTACTTC	CASVDYPYEQYF
.	TRBD2	TRBJ2-7	TRBV18	TGTGCCAGCCGCACTAGCGGGAGAGATGAGCAGTACTTC	CASRTSGRDEQYF
.	TRBD1	TRBJ1-2	TRBV6-6	TGTGCCAGCAGCAACGGACAGGGAGGCTACACCTTC	CASSNGQGGYTF
few	TRBD1	TRBJ2-7	TRBV29-1	TGCAGCGTAACAGGGGCAGGTAACGAGCAGTACTTC	CSVTGAGNEQYF
.	TRBD2	TRBJ2-7	TRBV7-9	TGTGCCAGCAGCTTGCGGGAGGCTCCTTGGCAGTACTTC	CASSLREAPWQYF
.	.	TRBJ1-5	TRBV12-3/TRBV12-4	TGTGCCAGCAGTCGACAGGGCAATCAGCCCCAGCATTTT	CASSRQGNQPQHF
.	.	TRBJ2-3	TRBV6-5	TGTGCCAGCAGGGTCCTCGAGACGCAGTATTTT	CASRVLETQYF
.	.	TRBJ2-1	TRBV9	TGTGCCAGCAGCGTAAGGGGACTTAGCTCCTACAATGAGCAGTTCTTC	CASSVRGLSSYNEQFF
.	.	TRBJ1-1	TRBV6-6	TGTGCCAGCAGTTGGAACAACTACTTCAACACTGAAGCTTTCTTT	CASSWNNYFNTEAFF
once	.	TRBJ1-2	TRBV12-3/TRBV12-4	TGTGCCACCAGACGTGGGGGGGGGTATGGCTACACCTTC	CATRRGGGYGYTF
.	TRBD2	TRBJ2-1	TRBV7-9	TGTGCCAGCAGCTTATTAGCGGGAGAGCAGTTCTTC	CASSLLAGEQFF
.	TRBD1	TRBJ1-6	TRBV11-2	TGTGCCAGCAGCCAAAGACAGGGCATAGGTTCACCCCTCCACTTT	CASSQRQGIGSPLHF
.	.	TRBJ1-2	TRBV3-1/TRBV3-2	TGTGCCAGCAGCCAAGGGAGGTTTTTCTATGGCTACACCTTC	CASSQGRFFYGYTF
.	.	TRBJ2-7	TRBV25-1	TGTGCCAGCAGCGCCGGCAGGGGTCCGTACGAGCAGTACTTC	CASSAGRGPYEQYF
.	TRBD1	TRBJ1-1	TRBV18	TGTGCCAGTACCGGGACAGGGAACACTGAAGCTTTCTTT	CASTGTGNTEAFF